This T cell receptor beta chain derives from a study of CD8 T cells in ankylosing spondylitis. Construction of TCR beta libraries was performed using quantitative 5'-RACE with molecular barcodes. TCRdb itself ran the 5' RACE reads through MiXCR, one entry per CDR3 protein. The table has about 280,000 distinct CDR3 sequences, 20% seen once. V was pared by 3 bases and J by 4 bases, with 8 bases of the junction left unmatched. The germline CDR1 and CDR2 sequences are SQVTM and ANQGSEA. This CDR3 is 15 amino acids long. Sequences were obtained from blood, either unsorted or a sorted T cell fraction (not recorded which). This receptor was obtained from a male donor with ankylosing spondylitis or in good health (not recorded which). The chain employs TRBV29-1 and TRBJ1-1; TRBD1 matches at 10 bases. The CDR3 here is CSVDQCWTGGTEAFF. CDR3 DNA: TGCAGCGTTGATCAGTGTTGGACAGGGGGCACTGAAGCTTTCTTT.